Listed below are T cell receptor beta chains from one sample, sequenced in a study of cytomegalovirus exposure and HLA in healthy donors. Profiled with immunoSEQ multiplex PCR; TCRdb holds only in-frame clones, not every one. The profile shows roughly 120,000 clones, about 76% of them singletons. The specimen sequenced was PBMCs. Every receptor here comes from a woman in her twenties or thirties in good health and CMV-seronegative. The CDR3 runs from the conserved cysteine through the conserved F or W. D genes are given only for firm matches. Clone size is given for some rows only: seen once, a few or many times, or a class if the clone is expanded.

TRBJ1-1 - - TRBV28 CATTVDGGRGRAFF TGTGCCACGACAGTTGACGGGGGTCGAGGTCGGGCTTTCTTT
TRBJ2-1 TRBD2 few TRBV2 CASRDGLAANEQFF TGTGCCAGCAGAGACGGACTAGCGGCTAATGAGCAGTTCTTC
TRBJ2-7 TRBD2 - TRBV7-9 CASITSGSLHYEQYF TGTGCCAGCATCACTAGCGGGAGCTTACACTACGAGCAGTACTTC
TRBJ1-2 TRBD1 - TRBV2 CASRTPRTGYRDGYTF TGTGCCAGCAGAACCCCGAGGACAGGGTATAGGGACGGCTACACCTTC
TRBJ2-7 - - TRBV19 CASSPAGNTYEQYF TGTGCCAGTAGCCCTGCGGGGAATACCTACGAGCAGTACTTC
TRBJ2-3 - - TRBV9 CASSDGGDTQYF TGTGCCAGCAGCGATGGCGGGGATACGCAGTATTTT
TRBJ1-2 - - TRBV5-6 CASSFRGGYTF TGTGCCAGCAGCTTTAGGGGAGGCTACACCTTC
TRBJ2-7 TRBD2 - TRBV5-1 CASSYSLAESSYEQYF TGCGCCAGCAGCTACTCACTAGCGGAGAGCTCCTACGAGCAGTACTTC
TRBJ2-7 TRBD1 - TRBV2 CASSGDRGEQYF TGTGCCAGCAGTGGGGACAGGGGCGAGCAGTACTTC
TRBJ1-1 TRBD1 - TRBV5-1 CASSNGQGAGTEAFF TGCGCCAGCAGCAACGGACAGGGGGCGGGCACTGAAGCTTTCTTT
TRBJ2-3 - few TRBV5-6 CASSRDRRPTDTQYF TGTGCCAGCAGTCGCGACAGGCGGCCCACAGATACGCAGTATTTT
TRBJ2-3 - - TRBV25-1 CASSEGLSSTDTQYF TGTGCCAGCAGTGAGGGACTTTCTAGCACAGATACGCAGTATTTT
TRBJ1-1 - - TRBV28 CASTGWTEAFF TGTGCCAGTACAGGGTGGACTGAAGCTTTCTTT
TRBJ2-7 - once TRBV19 CASSTTRDTYYEQYF TGTGCCAGTAGTACAACCCGGGACACCTACTACGAGCAGTACTTC
TRBJ2-5 - - TRBV28 CASVKEGDYQETQYF TGTGCCAGCGTTAAGGAGGGAGATTATCAAGAGACCCAGTACTTC
TRBJ1-6 TRBD1 - TRBV5-4 CASSWDRSSYNSPLHF TGTGCCAGCAGCTGGGACAGAAGCTCCTATAATTCACCCCTCCACTTT
TRBJ2-1 - - TRBV28 CASRIGNSYNEQFF TGTGCCAGCAGAATCGGGAACTCCTACAATGAGCAGTTCTTC
TRBJ2-1 - - TRBV2 CASSEAFLANEQFF TGTGCCAGCAGTGAAGCGTTCCTAGCCAATGAGCAGTTCTTC
TRBJ2-1 TRBD2 - TRBV7-9 CASRGSWRENNEQFF TGTGCCAGCAGAGGGTCCTGGCGGGAGAACAATGAGCAGTTCTTC
TRBJ1-5 TRBD1 - TRBV28 CASSQTGGGQPQHF TGTGCCAGCAGCCAGACAGGGGGCGGTCAGCCCCAGCATTTT
TRBJ2-7 - once TRBV19 CASSMGASYEQYF TGTGCCAGTAGTATGGGGGCCTCCTACGAGCAGTACTTC
TRBJ1-1 - - TRBV2 CASSPQNTEAFF TGTGCCAGCAGTCCCCAGAACACTGAAGCTTTCTTT
TRBJ2-7 TRBD2 once TRBV7-2 CASMKREGRGEQYF TGTGCCAGCATGAAGCGGGAGGGCCGGGGAGAGCAGTACTTC
TRBJ2-3 TRBD2 - TRBV9 CASSASGLAEPTDTQYF TGTGCCAGCAGCGCCTCCGGACTAGCGGAGCCCACAGATACGCAGTATTTT
TRBJ2-3 - - TRBV7-2 CASSPNPGRRGDTQYF TGTGCCAGCAGCCCAAACCCAGGCAGGCGAGGGGATACGCAGTATTTT
TRBJ2-7 TRBD2 - TRBV5-6 CASSQFTLAGEWGEQYF TGTGCCAGCAGCCAGTTTACGCTAGCGGGAGAATGGGGCGAGCAGTACTTC
TRBJ2-7 TRBD2 - TRBV19 CASSHRVASGRGEQYF TGTGCCAGTAGCCATCGGGTGGCTAGCGGGAGAGGGGAGCAGTACTTC
TRBJ1-1 - once TRBV11-2 CASGQVNTEAFF TGTGCCAGCGGTCAGGTGAACACTGAAGCTTTCTTT